This T cell receptor (beta chain) was captured by sequencing in a study of breast tumors, draining lymph nodes, adjacent tissues. Overall study findings and caveats: Tumor and nontumor repertoires were significantly more similar in luminal-like than in basal-like breast cancer. Findings are consistent with lymph node origin and intratumoral expansion of most tumor T cells. Compared with lymph nodes, tumors were less diverse; compared with nontumor tissue, more.

Germline V gene sequence: CDR1 MGHDK, CDR2 SYGVNS. The ends lost 10 bases at V and 5 bases at J; junction bases unmatched: 6. This CDR3 is built from 14 residues. TCRdb reanalysed the multiplex PCR reads using MiXCR and keeps one entry per CDR3 protein. This sample has over 150,000 distinct CDR3 sequences, with roughly 30% found just once. Breast cancer patients provided tissue from their axillary draining lymph nodes. This clonotype was counted ten times or more. Its antigen remains unidentified. This rearrangement joins TRBV25-1 to TRBJ2-2, with TRBD1 identical over 11 bases. Sequenced material: axillary lymph node tissue. This TCR was recovered from a female donor with breast cancer. Some clones in this sample may be carry-over from other donors' samples. The CDR3 loop reads CATRTGGRTGELFF. CDR3 bases: TGTGCCACCAGGACAGGGGGCCGAACCGGGGAGCTGTTTTTT.